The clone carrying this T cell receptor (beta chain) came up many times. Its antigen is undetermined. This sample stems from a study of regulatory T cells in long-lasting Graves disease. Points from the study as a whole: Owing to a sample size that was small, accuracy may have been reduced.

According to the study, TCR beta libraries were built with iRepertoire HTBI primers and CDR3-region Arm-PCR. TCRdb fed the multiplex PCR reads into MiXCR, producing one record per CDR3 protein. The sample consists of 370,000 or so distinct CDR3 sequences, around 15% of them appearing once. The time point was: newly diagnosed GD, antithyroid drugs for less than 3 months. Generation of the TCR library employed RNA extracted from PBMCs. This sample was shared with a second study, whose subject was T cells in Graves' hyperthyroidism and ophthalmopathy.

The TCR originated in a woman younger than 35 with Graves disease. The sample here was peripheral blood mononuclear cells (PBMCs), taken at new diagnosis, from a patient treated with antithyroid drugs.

CDR3 sequence (DNA): TGTGCCACCAGTGATTTCCAGGCAGGGTCCCCTGGGGCCAACGTCCTGACTTTC. Its translation: CATSDFQAGSPGANVLTF. The chain links TRBV24-1 to TRBJ2-6; D may be TRBD1 (5 bases). The V and J ends lost 1 base and 2 bases respectively, with 14 bases between them. Germline CDR1 is KGHDR and CDR2 is SFDVKD. This CDR3 comprises 18 residues.